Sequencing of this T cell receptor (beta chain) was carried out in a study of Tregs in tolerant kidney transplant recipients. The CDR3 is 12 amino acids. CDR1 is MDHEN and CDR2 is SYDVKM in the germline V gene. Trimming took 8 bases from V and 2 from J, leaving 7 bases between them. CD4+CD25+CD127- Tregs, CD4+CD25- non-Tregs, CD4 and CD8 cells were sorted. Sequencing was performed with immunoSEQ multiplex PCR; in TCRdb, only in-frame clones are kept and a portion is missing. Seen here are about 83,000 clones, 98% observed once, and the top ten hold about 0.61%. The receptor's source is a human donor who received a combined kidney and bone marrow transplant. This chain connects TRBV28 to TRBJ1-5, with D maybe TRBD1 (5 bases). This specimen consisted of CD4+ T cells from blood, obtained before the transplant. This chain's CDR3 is CASRGGNQPQHF. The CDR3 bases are TGTGCCAGCCGGGGGGGCAATCAGCCCCAGCATTTT.